Listed here are 28 T cell receptor beta chains from one sample, sequenced in a study of STAT5B mutations in CD4+ large granular lymphocyte leukemia. Sequencing was performed with immunoSEQ multiplex PCR; in TCRdb, only in-frame clones are kept and a portion is missing. In the table there are around 48,000 clones, about 70% of which are singletons. Sequencing was carried out using CD4+ T cells from blood buffy coats. All receptors come from a human donor in good health.

The rearrangement links TRBV6-6 to TRBJ1-2, with 7 nucleotides matching TRBD1. The trim removed 8 bases at V and 4 bases at J, leaving 7 bases unmatched. CDR3 length: 13 amino acids. CDR1 is MNHNY, CDR2 SVGAGI, per germline (reference sequence). The CDR3 reads CASRQGDRYGYTF. Here the CDR3 DNA reads TGTGCCAGCCGACAGGGAGATCGCTATGGCTACACCTTC.

The gene calls are TRBV19 and TRBJ2-3; possibly TRBD1 for D (5 bases). The CDR3 has 13 residues. From germline, CDR1 is LNHDA and CDR2 SQIVND (reference sequence). V lost 6 bases, J lost 1 base, and 8 bases lay in between. The CDR3: CASRTQGTDTQYF. CDR3 bases: TGTGCCAGTAGGACACAGGGCACAGATACGCAGTATTTT.

The chain links TRBV7-9 to TRBJ2-1, with 12 bases matching TRBD2. The CDR3 is 15 amino acids. Germline values: CDR1 SEHNR, CDR2 FQNEAQ (reference sequence). V dropped 3 bases and J dropped 9; count of bases not matched to a gene: 6. Written as DNA, the CDR3 is TGTGCCAGCAGCTTTGGAACTAGCGGGGGGCGTGAGCAGTTCTTC. This sequence encodes CASSFGTSGGREQFF.

This clone showed up just a few times. The rearrangement uses TRBV18 and TRBJ2-7; 14 bases align to TRBD2. CDR3 length: 14 residues. V gave up 2 bases and J gave up 6 bases; unmatched junction bases: 0. CDR1 KGHSH and CDR2 LQKENI come from the germline V gene. This chain's CDR3 is CASSPGTSGGEQYF. The CDR3 DNA reads TGTGCCAGCTCACCAGGGACTAGCGGGGGCGAGCAGTACTTC.

The rearrangement links TRBV18 to TRBJ2-7, with TRBD2 identical over 11 bases. The CDR3 contains 15 residues. The J segment lost 3 bases and the V segment lost 3 bases, leaving 4 bases of the junction unmatched. Per germline, CDR1 KGHSH and CDR2 LQKENI. CDR3 DNA: TGTGCCAGCTCACCGCTAGCGGGGGGCGGCTACGAGCAGTACTTC. As protein: CASSPLAGGGYEQYF.

V usage is TRBV10-1 and J usage is TRBJ1-5, with no clear D. The CDR3 has 10 residues. V shed 11 bases and J shed 4 bases, with 6 bases lying between them. Germline assignment: CDR1 WNHNN and CDR2 SYGVQD (reference sequence). The DNA of the CDR3 is TGCGCCGGCCTAAATCAGCCCCAGCATTTT. Protein: CAGLNQPQHF.

This chain joins TRBV4-2 and TRBJ2-1, with D hard to call. V lost 0 bases to trimming and J lost 3 bases, with 15 bases between them. Germline V gene sequence: CDR1 LGHNA, CDR2 YNFKEQ. The CDR3 extends over 17 amino acids. The CDR3 coding sequence is TGTGCCAGCAGCCAAGAAGCACGGCCCGACAACTACAATGAGCAGTTCTTC. Translating it yields CASSQEARPDNYNEQFF.

This chain joins TRBV5-1 and TRBJ1-1, with no clear D. Trimming shortened V by 0 bases and J by 1 base, and 10 bases separated the two germline ends. Germline CDR1 and CDR2: SGHRS and YFSETQ. This CDR3 region has 15 residues. The CDR3 DNA sequence: TGCGCCAGCAGCTTGGGGGCGGCAGCGAACACTGAAGCTTTCTTT. Protein: CASSLGAAANTEAFF.

The CDR3 bases are TGCGCCAGCAGCCAAGAGTACACCCTACCCTACGAGCAGTACGTC. Its translation: CASSQEYTLPYEQYV. This chain connects TRBV4-1 to TRBJ2-7; D remains unclear. The length of the CDR3 is 15 residues. The germline V gene encodes CDR1 MGHRA and CDR2 YSYEKL. The V end was cut by 0 bases, the J end by 2 bases, with 11 bases between.

V usage is TRBV7-9 and J usage is TRBJ1-1; a possible D gene is TRBD1 (6 bases). Per the germline V gene, CDR1 is SEHNR and CDR2 is FQNEAQ (reference sequence). Trimming stripped 7 bases from V and 4 bases from J, with 13 bases between. This CDR3 spans 13 amino acids. Here the CDR3 DNA reads TGTGCCAGCACATCGGGGGCAGGCACTGAAGCTTTCTTT. Translating gives CASTSGAGTEAFF. The whole variable domain, filled in from reference TRBV7-9 and TRBJ1-1, reads DTGVSQNPRHKITKRGQNVTFRCDPISEHNRLYWYRQTLGQGPEFLTYFQNEAQLEKSRLLSDRFSAERPKGSFSTLEIQRTEQGDSAMYLCASTSGAGTEAFFGQGTRLTVV.

This clone was recorded a few times. The chain carries TRBV5-1 and TRBJ1-1, with D maybe TRBD1 (6 bases). V was shortened by 4 bases and J by 0 bases, with 16 bases between the two germline ends. This CDR3 comprises 16 residues. CDR1 is SGHRS and CDR2 is YFSETQ in the germline V gene. This chain's CDR3 is CASSNGQSPMNTEAFF. CDR3 nucleotides: TGCGCCAGCAGCAACGGACAGTCCCCCATGAACACTGAAGCTTTCTTT.

The chain carries TRBV9 and TRBJ1-4; D call uncertain. CDR1 and CDR2 from the germline V gene are SGDLS and YYNGEE. The CDR3 is 14 amino acids. The V end lost 0 bases, the J end lost 8 bases, and 11 bases lay between the germline ends. The CDR3 reads CASSVESGEEKLFF. CDR3 bases: TGTGCCAGCAGCGTAGAAAGCGGCGAAGAAAAACTGTTTTTT.

The chain combines TRBV18 with TRBJ1-4; possibly TRBD1 for D (6 bases). Germline lookup yields CDR1 KGHSH and CDR2 LQKENI. The CDR3 runs 13 residues. V lost 9 bases and J 7 bases, leaving 15 bases between the germline ends. As DNA, the CDR3 is TGTGCCAGTTCTACAGGGTCTTTTGAAAAACTGTTTTTT. It encodes CASSTGSFEKLFF.

The CDR3 DNA follows: TGTGCCAGCAGTTCGGGGACAGTCAACGAGCAGTACTTC. Its protein is CASSSGTVNEQYF. The gene calls are TRBV28 and TRBJ2-7, with 7 bases matching TRBD1. The CDR3 covers 13 residues. Germline V gives CDR1 MDHEN, CDR2 SYDVKM. V shed 4 bases, J shed 5 bases, and the junction held 5 bases outside the gene matches.

This chain links TRBV7-2 with TRBJ2-3, with 11 bases matching TRBD2. The J segment lost 5 bases and the V segment lost 2 bases, leaving 3 bases of the junction unmatched. Germline CDR1 and CDR2: SGHTA and FQGNSA. The CDR3 runs 15 residues. The CDR3 sequence: CASSLLLAGVDTQYF. CDR3 DNA: TGTGCCAGCAGCTTATTACTAGCGGGGGTAGATACGCAGTATTTT.

The chain combines TRBV6-5 with TRBJ2-7, with 9 positions matching TRBD2. This CDR3 contains 16 residues. V shed 0 bases and J 2 bases; nucleotides not matched to a gene: 5. Looked up from germline, CDR1 is MNHEY and CDR2 is SVGAGI. CDR3 DNA: TGTGCCAGCAGTTACTCCGCTAGCGGGGCGGCCTACGAGCAGTACTTC. It codes for CASSYSASGAAYEQYF.

This rearrangement joins TRBV6-1 to TRBJ2-5; D is unclear. Germline CDR1 and CDR2: MNHNS and SASEGT. The V end lost 10 bases, the J end lost 5 bases, and 20 bases lay between the germline ends. The CDR3 extends over 14 amino acids. For the CDR3, the DNA is TGTGCCACGCGAATGGACGTAGTCGGGGAGACCCAGTACTTC. This translates into CATRMDVVGETQYF.

The chain links TRBV2 to TRBJ2-3, with D unresolved. Germline V gives CDR1 SNHLY, CDR2 FYNNEI. This CDR3 spans 14 amino acids. V gave up 7 bases and J gave up 4 bases, with 15 bases separating them. The CDR3 sequence: CASIGISTADTQYF. The CDR3 region has the DNA TGTGCCAGCATAGGGATTAGCACGGCAGATACGCAGTATTTT.

In its sample, this clone was seen once. The chain recombines TRBV21-1 with TRBJ1-5. TRBV21-1 is recorded as a pseudogene. This CDR3 is built from 16 residues. The DNA for the CDR3 is TGTGCCAGCAGCAAAGGCCCAGGCTTAGCTCGGCAGCCCCAGCATTTT. The encoded protein is CASSKGPGLARQPQHF.

The chain combines TRBV5-1 with TRBJ2-5; 8 bases align to TRBD1. The length of the CDR3 is 14 residues. The V and J ends lost 4 bases and 5 bases, in that order; junction bases with no gene match: 7. Germline-derived CDR1 and CDR2 are SGHRS and YFSETQ. The CDR3 region is CASSLDRAGETQYF. DNA for the CDR3: TGCGCCAGCAGCCTGGACAGGGCAGGGGAGACCCAGTACTTC.

This clone has just a few counts. The chain combines TRBV7-2 with TRBJ1-1; D gene unclear. The V end was cut by 5 bases, the J end by 0 bases, with 7 bases between. The germline CDR1 and CDR2 sequences are SGHTA and FQGNSA. CDR3 size: 13 residues. The CDR3 coding sequence is TGTGCCAGCAGCCCTCCCTTGAACACTGAAGCTTTCTTT. Its protein product is CASSPPLNTEAFF.

The V and J genes are TRBV6-5 and TRBJ2-5; 8 bases match TRBD2. This CDR3 region has 15 residues. V lost 0 bases, J lost 5 bases, and 5 bases stayed unmatched. CDR1 is MNHEY and CDR2 is SVGAGI in the germline V gene. This chain's CDR3 is CASSYSTGGWETQYF. CDR3 nucleotides: TGTGCCAGCAGTTACTCGACGGGGGGGTGGGAGACCCAGTACTTC.

In its sample, this clone was seen a few times. V gene TRBV30 combines with J gene TRBJ1-1; D not certain. The length of the CDR3 is 11 residues. V lost 3 bases, J lost 11 bases, and 13 bases lay in between. In germline, CDR1 is GTSNPN, CDR2 SVGIG (reference sequence). CDR3 DNA sequence: TGTGCCTGGAGGGGTTCCCCGAAGGCTTTCTTT. Protein product: CAWRGSPKAFF.

This chain uses TRBV18 with TRBJ2-3; no definite D call. The CDR3 length is 14 residues. Trimming shortened V by 2 bases and J by 0 bases, and 6 bases separated the two germline ends. Germline V gene data show CDR1 as KGHSH and CDR2 as LQKENI. The CDR3 DNA is TGTGCCAGCTCACCAGTAGCTAGCACAGATACGCAGTATTTT. Residues: CASSPVASTDTQYF.

The sample holds a few counts of this clone. The CDR3 region is CATSRSARQGRVRETQYF. The CDR3 DNA reads TGTGCCACCAGCAGATCCGCTCGACAGGGTCGGGTTAGGGAGACCCAGTACTTC. The chain uses TRBV15 and TRBJ2-5; the match to TRBD1 covers 7 bases. Germline CDR1 reads LNHNV; CDR2 reads YYDKDF (reference sequence). The length of the CDR3 is 18 residues. Trimming removed 2 bases from V and 5 bases from J; junction bases left unmatched: 17.

The rearrangement uses TRBV6-5 and TRBJ1-2; D gene uncertain. The ends were cut back, 1 base at V and 3 bases at J, with 12 bases in the middle. Germline loops: CDR1 MNHEY, CDR2 SVGAGI. The CDR3 runs to 15 residues. CDR3 DNA: TGTGCCAGCAGTTACTTGGCAGCGGCTCACTATGGCTACACCTTC. Translating gives CASSYLAAAHYGYTF.

CDR3 amino acids: CASSLDPGTALNEQYF. The CDR3 DNA sequence: TGCGCCAGCAGCTTGGACCCCGGGACAGCCCTGAACGAGCAGTACTTC. The chain carries TRBV5-1 and TRBJ2-7, with TRBD1 identical over 7 bases. J was trimmed by 5 bases and V by 0 bases; bases with no gene match: 11. Germline CDR1 and CDR2: SGHRS and YFSETQ. This CDR3 is 16 amino acids long. Using reference TRBV5-1 and TRBJ2-7 for the parts outside the CDR3, the full variable domain is KAGVTQTPRYLIKTRGQQVTLSCSPISGHRSVSWYQQTPGQGLQFLFEYFSETQRNKGNFPGRFSGRQFSNSRSEMNVSTLELGDSALYLCASSLDPGTALNEQYFGPGTRLTVT.

This clone was seen more than once but under ten times. This rearrangement joins TRBV7-3 to TRBJ2-3; D is tentatively TRBD1 or TRBD2 (5 bases each). Germline assignment: CDR1 SGHTA and CDR2 FQGTGA. The CDR3 spans 17 residues. Trimming pared 6 bases from V and 1 base from J, leaving 20 bases between. The DNA of the CDR3 is TGTGCCAGCAGTCTAAACCCGCAGGGAGCCGGCACAGATACGCAGTATTTT. Translating gives CASSLNPQGAGTDTQYF.